This entry lists 10 T cell receptor beta chains sequenced from one sample in a study of cytomegalovirus exposure and HLA in healthy donors (dated by TCRdb to the late 2010s). Library preparation used the immunoSEQ multiplex PCR assay. For the multiplex PCR, a mixture combining 60 forward primers for TCR Vbeta segments and 13 reverse primers for TCR Jbeta segments was used. TCRdb took over this immuneACCESS table, retaining in-frame rearrangements with V and J assigned. Such tables are incomplete; in checked studies, under half of the missing clones stem from an unresolved V gene, and the remainder is unexplained. The sample table records 150,000 to 200,000 clones; roughly 84% of these occur just once. The top ten hold around 1.5% of the sample. The sample was PBMCs. The receptors shown here come from a male donor in good health and CMV-seronegative.

The chain recombines TRBV7-8 with TRBJ1-4, with 7 positions matching TRBD1. The CDR3 is 16 residues long. J lost 8 bases, V lost 4 bases, and 13 bases had no gene match. Germline CDR1 SGHVS, CDR2 FQNEAQ. The CDR3 DNA sequence: TGTGCCAGCAGCTCCAACAGGGGCCAGGGGTACGAAAAACTGTTTTTT. Residues: CASSSNRGQGYEKLFF.

DNA for the CDR3: TGTGCCAGCAGCGCACAACTTTGGGGATGGGGGGATGGCACTGAAGCTTTCTTT. Amino acids: CASSAQLWGWGDGTEAFF. This chain uses TRBV9 with TRBJ1-1; perhaps TRBD1 as D (5 bases). CDR1 is SGDLS and CDR2 is YYNGEE in the germline V gene. Deletions cut 3 bases from V and 4 bases from J, with 25 bases between. This CDR3 region has 18 residues.

This clone has only one observation. V is TRBV5-6 and J is TRBJ1-1; D is undetermined. V was trimmed by 1 base and J by 2 bases, leaving 9 bases between them. Germline V gene sequence: CDR1 SGHDT, CDR2 YYEEEE. This CDR3 contains 14 residues. In DNA form, the CDR3 reads TGTGCCAGCAGCTTGTACAGACGAAACACTGAAGCTTTCTTT. It codes for CASSLYRRNTEAFF.

V and J are TRBV11-2 and TRBJ2-1; 8 nucleotides agree with TRBD2. CDR3 size: 17 residues. Per the germline V gene, CDR1 is SGHAT and CDR2 is FQNNGV. With 5 bases clipped from V and 0 bases from J, the junction kept 9 bases outside the gene matches. DNA for the CDR3: TGTGCCAGCAGCCCCCGAGCGGGGGAGAGCTCCTACAATGAGCAGTTCTTC. It is translated as CASSPRAGESSYNEQFF.

The V and J genes are TRBV10-2 and TRBJ2-2; 10 nucleotides align to TRBD2. The trim removed 2 bases at V and 4 bases at J, leaving 7 bases unmatched. Germline V gives CDR1 WSHSY, CDR2 SAAADI. The CDR3 sequence is 17 residues long. CDR3 in DNA: TGCGCCAGCAGTGAGCTGCGTAGCGGGGGGCGCACCGGGGAGCTGTTTTTT. It encodes CASSELRSGGRTGELFF.

The V call is TRBV25-1, the J call TRBJ2-7, with TRBD1 matching over 7 bases. V dropped 1 base and J dropped 7; count of bases not matched to a gene: 7. CDR3 length equals 14 residues. Germline values: CDR1 MGHDK, CDR2 SYGVNS. The CDR3 is CASSESDRVGEQYF. The CDR3 coding sequence is TGTGCCAGCAGTGAATCCGACAGGGTGGGGGAGCAGTACTTC.

This rearrangement joins TRBV9 to TRBJ2-2; a weak D match, TRBD1 (5 bases). The germline gives CDR1 SGDLS, CDR2 YYNGEE. The CDR3 runs 14 residues. Trimming removed 2 bases from V and 13 bases from J, with 18 bases in between. The CDR3 reads CASSVHPGQGGLFF. For the CDR3, the DNA is TGTGCCAGCAGCGTGCATCCAGGGCAGGGCGGGCTGTTTTTT.

The V gene is TRBV19, the J gene TRBJ2-3, with TRBD2 as a possible D gene (6 bases). Germline values: CDR1 LNHDA, CDR2 SQIVND (reference sequence). This CDR3 has 15 amino acids. V lost 3 bases and J 0 bases, leaving 10 bases between the germline ends. CDR3 sequence reads: CASSILGLSTDTQYF. The CDR3 bases are TGTGCCAGTAGTATTTTGGGACTTAGCACAGATACGCAGTATTTT.

The rearrangement joins TRBV4-1 to TRBJ2-7; 11 bases are a match to TRBD2. CDR1 is MGHRA and CDR2 is YSYEKL in the germline V gene. Germline trimming cut 1 base from V and 2 bases from J; bases unmatched to any gene: 10. This CDR3 has 18 amino acids. This CDR3 is CASSQGEGTSGLTYEQYF. The CDR3 coding sequence is TGCGCCAGCAGCCAAGGGGAAGGGACTAGCGGTCTAACCTACGAGCAGTACTTC.

This chain links TRBV10-3 with TRBJ1-1; D remains ambiguous. This CDR3 has 13 residues. The germline CDR1 and CDR2 sequences are ENHRY and SYGVKD. Trimming shortened V by 11 bases and J by 1 base, and 14 bases separated the two germline ends. CDR3 residues: CASRGVGNTEAFF. DNA of the CDR3: TGTGCCTCACGAGGAGTCGGGAACACTGAAGCTTTCTTT.